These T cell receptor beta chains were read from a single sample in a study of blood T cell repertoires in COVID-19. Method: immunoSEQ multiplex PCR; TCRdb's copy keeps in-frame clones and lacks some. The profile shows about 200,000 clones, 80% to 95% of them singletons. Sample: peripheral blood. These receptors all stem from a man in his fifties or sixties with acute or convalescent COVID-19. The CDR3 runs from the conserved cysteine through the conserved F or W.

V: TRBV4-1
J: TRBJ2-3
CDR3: CASSQVQGSDTQYF

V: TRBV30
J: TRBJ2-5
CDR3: CVCSRETLQETQYF

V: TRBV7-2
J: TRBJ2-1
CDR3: CASSSGSNEQFF

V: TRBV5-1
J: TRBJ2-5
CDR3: CASSLGGPGETQYF

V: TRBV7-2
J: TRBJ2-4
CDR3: CASSLRVAGLNIQYF

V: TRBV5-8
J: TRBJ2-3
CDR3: CASSLESRGRAGDTQYF

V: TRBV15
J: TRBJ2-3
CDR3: CATSRDWGDRVRDTQYF

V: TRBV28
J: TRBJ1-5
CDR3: CASSFVQGSNQPQHF

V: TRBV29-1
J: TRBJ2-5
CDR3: CSVEGQGRETQYF

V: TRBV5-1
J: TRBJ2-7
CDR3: CASSFQAGGSPYEQYF

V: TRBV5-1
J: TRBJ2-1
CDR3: CASSLARLAGYSYNEQFF

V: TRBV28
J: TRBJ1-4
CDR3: CASSGAVSEKLFF

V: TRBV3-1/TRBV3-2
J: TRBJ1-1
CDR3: CASSQDLTGSTEAFF

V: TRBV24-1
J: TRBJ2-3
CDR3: CATSDPGQGSPGAQYF

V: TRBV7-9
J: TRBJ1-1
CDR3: CASSLVGGRPNTEAFF

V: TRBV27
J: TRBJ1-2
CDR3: CASSLSGAYGYTF